The next 15 T cell receptor beta chains were all read from a single sample in a study of CD8 T cells in ankylosing spondylitis (dated by TCRdb to about 2017). The library was obtained by 5' RACE. The instrument was an Illumina HiSeq 2500. TCRdb reprocessed the public reads (quality trimming at Q25 with fastp, clone calling with MiXCR) and kept in-frame beta chains. Entries that share a CDR3 protein sequence are merged under the most common genes and DNA. The sample table lists some 840,000 distinct CDR3 sequences, about 10% of them with a count of one. Of the sample, more than 0.5% falls within the top ten clones. Study-wide conclusions, independent of this receptor: Blood from ankylosing spondylitis patients appeared to be characterized by a TCR beta motif made up of several highly homologous amino acid variants.

These receptors have no known antigen. Sequencing was performed on blood, either unsorted or a sorted T cell fraction (not recorded which). The receptors were gathered from a male donor with ankylosing spondylitis.

The chain has TRBV20-1 and TRBJ2-1; 7 bases map to TRBD2. Germline CDR1 DFQATT, CDR2 SNEGSKA (reference sequence). Trimming cost V 3 bases and J 0 bases; bases outside gene matches: 20. The CDR3 extends over 20 amino acids. CDR3 sequence reads: CSARGGLSSGIRSSYNEQFF. The CDR3 bases are TGCAGTGCTAGGGGGGGACTATCGAGCGGAATCCGGAGCTCCTACAATGAGCAGTTCTTC.

The chain joins TRBV20-1 to TRBJ1-2; D not certain. The CDR3 is 11 amino acids. Germline V gene lookup returns CDR1 DFQATT and CDR2 SNEGSKA (reference sequence). V was pared by 4 bases and J by 6 bases, with 9 bases between. The CDR3 region is CSAKGFNGYTF. In DNA, the CDR3 is TGCAGTGCTAAGGGTTTCAATGGCTACACCTTC.

This clonotype was counted only a few times. This chain joins TRBV29-1 and TRBJ2-3; 7 nucleotides align to TRBD1. Per the germline V gene, CDR1 is SQVTM and CDR2 is ANQGSEA. The ends lost 5 bases at V and 1 base at J; junction bases unmatched: 12. The length of the CDR3 is 16 residues. The DNA of the CDR3 is TGCAGCGTTTCCCCCTTACACAGGGGAGGCACAGATACGCAGTATTTT. Translated, it gives CSVSPLHRGGTDTQYF.

The genes are TRBV18 and TRBJ2-2; no firm D call. The V gene's germline CDR1 is KGHSH and CDR2 LQKENI. V was trimmed by 2 bases and J by 6 bases, leaving 7 bases between them. The CDR3 has 13 residues. As DNA, the CDR3 is TGTGCCAGCTCACCAGTAGACGCCGGGGAGCTGTTTTTT. Translation gives CASSPVDAGELFF.

This clonotype was seen a few times. The chain is built from TRBV6-1 and TRBJ1-4; TRBD1 matches 8 bases. Germline V gives CDR1 MNHNS, CDR2 SASEGT. After removal of 11 bases from V and 3 bases from J, the junction contained 5 bases not matched to a gene. There are 13 residues in the CDR3. CDR3 protein: CAAQTGANEKLFF. The CDR3 bases are TGTGCCGCACAGACAGGGGCTAATGAAAAACTGTTTTTT.

This clonotype was seen repeatedly, ten times or more. The chain links TRBV7-3 to TRBJ1-2; TRBD1 matches at 8 bases. The CDR3 sequence is 13 residues long. The germline V gene has CDR1 SGHTA and CDR2 FQGTGA. V gave up 4 bases and J gave up 7 bases; unmatched junction bases: 5. The DNA of the CDR3 is TGTGCCAGCAGCTCGGACAGGGCAGGTGGCTACACCTTC. Translated, it gives CASSSDRAGGYTF. The whole variable domain, filled in from reference TRBV7-3 and TRBJ1-2, reads GAGVSQTPSNKVTEKGKYVELRCDPISGHTALYWYRQSLGQGPEFLIYFQGTGAADDSGLPNDRFFAVRPEGSVSTLKIQRTERGDSAVYLCASSSDRAGGYTFGSGTRLTVV.

This clonotype was detected a few times. V is TRBV2 and J is TRBJ1-3; a possible D gene is TRBD1 (5 bases). Between the trimmed V and J ends, which lost 2 bases and 2 bases, there was a span of 16 bases. The CDR3 is made up of 17 amino acids. CDR1 and CDR2 (germline): SNHLY, FYNNEI. The CDR3 coding sequence is TGTGCCAGCAGTGAATCACAGGCGGCAGGGACTGGAAACACCATATATTTT. Encoded protein: CASSESQAAGTGNTIYF.

This clonotype was observed many times. The chain couples TRBV27 to TRBJ2-1; tentative D call: TRBD2 (5 bases). CDR1 and CDR2 (germline): MNHEY, SMNVEV (reference sequence). The CDR3 totals 12 residues. With 9 bases removed from V and 9 bases from J, the gap between germline ends came to 15 bases. DNA for the CDR3: TGTGCCAGTTCGAGGTCTCGGGGTGAGCAGTTCTTC. It encodes CASSRSRGEQFF.

This clonotype was observed a handful of times. This chain links TRBV15 with TRBJ2-3; 8 positions agree with TRBD1. This CDR3 is 14 amino acids long. Trimming removed 5 bases from V and 2 bases from J; junction bases left unmatched: 3. Per the germline V gene, CDR1 is LNHNV and CDR2 is YYDKDF (reference sequence). In DNA, the CDR3 is TGTGCCACCAGCGGCAGGGGGCTCACAGATACGCAGTATTTT. This codes for CATSGRGLTDTQYF.

This clonotype occurred many times. For the CDR3, the DNA is TGCAGTGCTAGAGATGCAGGGAGTACTGAAGCTTTCTTT. Translation: CSARDAGSTEAFF. The rearrangement uses TRBV20-1 and TRBJ1-1; D possibly corresponds to TRBD1 (5 bases). The V and J ends lost 0 bases and 5 bases respectively, with 10 bases between them. Germline V gives CDR1 DFQATT, CDR2 SNEGSKA (reference sequence). The CDR3 sequence is 13 residues long.

The chain combines TRBV5-1 with TRBJ2-2, with unresolved D. CDR1 and CDR2 from the germline V gene are SGHRS and YFSETQ. The CDR3 totals 13 residues. Trimming cost V 4 bases and J 2 bases, with 6 bases left between them. In nucleotides, the CDR3 is TGCGCCAGCAGCGAGTATAACACCGGGGAGCTGTTTTTT. Protein: CASSEYNTGELFF. The full variable domain, with the rest looked up from reference TRBV5-1 and TRBJ2-2, is KAGVTQTPRYLIKTRGQQVTLSCSPISGHRSVSWYQQTPGQGLQFLFEYFSETQRNKGNFPGRFSGRQFSNSRSEMNVSTLELGDSALYLCASSEYNTGELFFGEGSRLTVL.

The sample holds many counts of this clonotype. The CDR3 DNA reads as TGTGCCAGCAGTCTAGGGGCTTATCAGCCCCAGCATTTT. Protein sequence: CASSLGAYQPQHF. V is TRBV12-3 or TRBV12-4 and J is TRBJ1-5; tentatively, D is TRBD1 (5 bases). V shed 5 bases and J shed 5 bases, with 10 bases lying between them. CDR3 length: 13 amino acids.

The chain is built from TRBV6-2 or TRBV6-3 and TRBJ2-1; D call uncertain. Looked up from germline, CDR1 is MNHEY and CDR2 is SVGEGT. The CDR3 runs to 13 residues. Trimming pared 0 bases from V and 10 bases from J, leaving 10 bases between. CDR3 sequence reads: CASSYSLGNEQFF. As DNA, the CDR3 is TGTGCCAGCAGTTACTCATTAGGGAACGAGCAGTTCTTC.

The rearrangement uses TRBV20-1 and TRBJ2-7, with 11 bases lining up with TRBD2. Germline CDR1 is DFQATT and CDR2 is SNEGSKA (reference sequence). CDR3 length equals 13 residues. Trimming at V came to 5 bases and at J to 6 bases, leaving 6 bases not matched to a gene. The CDR3 sequence is CSAVAGGPSEQYF. As DNA, the CDR3 is TGCAGTGCTGTAGCGGGAGGGCCGAGCGAGCAGTACTTC.

This clonotype was seen only a few times. The chain joins TRBV20-1 to TRBJ2-2, with TRBD1 matching over 9 bases. V lost 5 bases and J lost 6; bases outside the gene matches: 4. The CDR3 loop spans 13 amino acids. Germline lookup yields CDR1 DFQATT and CDR2 SNEGSKA (reference sequence). This chain's CDR3 is CSADRGLAGELFF. The CDR3 DNA reads as TGCAGTGCTGACAGGGGGTTAGCCGGGGAGCTGTTTTTT.